This TCR beta chain was recorded in a study of shared clonotypes between healthy human individuals. The V and J ends lost 3 bases and 7 bases, in that order; junction bases with no gene match: 7. The CDR3 sequence is 14 residues long. The V gene's germline CDR1 is MGHRA and CDR2 YSYEKL. Method: immunoSEQ multiplex PCR; TCRdb's copy keeps in-frame clones and lacks some. The sample lists around 2.3 million clones, approximately 96% occurring once. The sample taken for sequencing was naive CD4+ T cells sorted from blood. The subset denotes: CD45RA+ positively selected. This clonotype was sampled from a man aged 18 to 30 in good health. The chain joins TRBV4-1 to TRBJ1-2, with 8 bases fitting TRBD1. DNA of the CDR3: TGCGCCAGCAGCCAGCCGACAGGGGAAGGTGGCTACACCTTC. It specifies CASSQPTGEGGYTF.